This entry features one TCR beta chain sequence. What it recognizes is unknown. With no exceptions, donors were healthy Caucasians. The data were obtained in a study of identical twins. MiXCR, run by TCRdb on the 5' RACE reads, gives a single entry per CDR3 protein. The sample yields roughly 540,000 distinct CDR3 sequences, 22% seen once. This CDR3 spans 15 amino acids. Germline CDR1 is SGHTA and CDR2 is FQGNSA. Trimming took off 3 bases at V and 6 bases at J, with 15 bases between the two ends. Study-wide results and limits: Excess sharing by twins proved weaker in beta out-of-frame sequences.

Separately, the same data were catalogued under a study of T cells expressing NK-cell markers.

Sequencing input: CD4+ T cells sorted from blood. The TCR originated in a woman aged 18-29 years in good health. The chain joins TRBV7-2 to TRBJ2-1; D may correspond to TRBD1 or TRBD2 (6 bases each). The CDR3 region has the DNA TGTGCCAGCAGCTTTTCGGGGGCCGGGGGCAATGAGCAGTTCTTC. This encodes CASSFSGAGGNEQFF.